This T cell receptor beta chain stems from a study of cytomegalovirus exposure and HLA in healthy donors. This PCR relied on a set of 60 Vbeta primers and 13 Jbeta primers. Generated by immunoSEQ multiplex PCR, the TCRdb table keeps only in-frame clones and is missing some. The data show about 130,000 clones, about four fifths seen once. The study, taken as a whole, reports: The study labeled 170 or so TCR beta chains cytomegalovirus-associated. Compared with the approximately 700-donor mean, an Asian-associated ancestry cluster reportedly had fewer N-insertions, according to a later analysis.

For this clone: Its antigen is currently unknown.

The receptor's source is a man under 40 in good health and CMV-seronegative. The sequenced material came from PBMCs.

CDR3 loop: CASKGGNQPQHF. In DNA form, the CDR3 reads TGTGCCAGCAAGGGGGGCAATCAGCCCCAGCATTTT. The rearrangement joins TRBV6-5 to TRBJ1-5, with a tentative D call TRBD1 (6 bases). Germline V gives CDR1 MNHEY, CDR2 SVGAGI. V dropped 7 bases and J dropped 2 bases, with 6 bases sitting between them. This CDR3 contains 12 residues.